This T cell receptor beta chain is from a study of blood T cell repertoires in COVID-19. Study summary: Both acute and convalescent COVID-19 samples were obtained from the United States, Italy and Spain. Sources were T cells, B-cell-depleted T cells, or PBMCs; the material itself was cDNA or gDNA.

This clone was observed a handful of times. Trimming removed 5 bases at V and 4 bases at J, with 6 bases between. This CDR3 is 11 amino acids long. Germline CDR1 and CDR2: SGHTA and FQGNSA. Methods used by the authors: Counts of nucleated cells, estimated from reference gene primer amplification, were obtained. TCRdb's copy holds only in-frame clones and misses some; the assay was immunoSEQ multiplex PCR. From that table come the V and J calls and clone size; the DNA was used to work out D and trimming. The sample lists roughly 330,000 clones, 80% to 90% seen once, with 9.5% to 10% in the top ten. Seattle patient enrollment occurred during active infection, with longitudinal follow-up thereafter.

The TCR comes from a man aged 30 to 45 with COVID-19, enrolled during active disease. The sequencing input was peripheral blood. The chain joins TRBV7-2 to TRBJ2-7; D is unclear. CDR3 sequence (DNA): TGTGCCAGCAGCCTCAGGTACGAGCAGTACTTC. It specifies CASSLRYEQYF.